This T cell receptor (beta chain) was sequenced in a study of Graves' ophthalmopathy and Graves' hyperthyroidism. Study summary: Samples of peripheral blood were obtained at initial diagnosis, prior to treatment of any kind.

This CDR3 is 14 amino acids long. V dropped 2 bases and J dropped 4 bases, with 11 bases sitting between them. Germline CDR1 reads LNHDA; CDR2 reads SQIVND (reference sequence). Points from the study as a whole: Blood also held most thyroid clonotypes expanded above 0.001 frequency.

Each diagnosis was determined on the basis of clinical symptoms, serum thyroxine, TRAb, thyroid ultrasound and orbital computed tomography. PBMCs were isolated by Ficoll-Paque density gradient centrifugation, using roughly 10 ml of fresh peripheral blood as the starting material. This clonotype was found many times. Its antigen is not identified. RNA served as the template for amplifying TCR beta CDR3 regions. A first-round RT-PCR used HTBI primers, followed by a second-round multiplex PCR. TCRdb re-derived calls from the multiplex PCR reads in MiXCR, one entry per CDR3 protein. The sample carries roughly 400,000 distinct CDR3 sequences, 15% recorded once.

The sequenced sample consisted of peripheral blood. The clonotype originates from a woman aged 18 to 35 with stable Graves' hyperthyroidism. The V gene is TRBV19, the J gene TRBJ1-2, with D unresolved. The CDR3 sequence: CASSIKGPIYGYTF. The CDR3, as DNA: TGTGCCAGTAGTATAAAGGGCCCTATCTATGGCTACACCTTC.